These 2 T cell receptor beta chains came from one sample sequenced in a study of T cell changes during pregnancy in multiple sclerosis. Clones were read by immunoSEQ multiplex PCR, and TCRdb kept only the in-frame ones, dropping some. The sample lists about 24,000 clones, around 90% occurring once. Here the sequenced sample was CD8+ T cells from peripheral blood mononuclear cells, taken in the third trimester of pregnancy. The source is a female donor in good health, enrolled as a control in a pregnancy study.

The J gene is TRBJ1-5, the V gene TRBV9; 7 bases fit TRBD1. The CDR3 has 15 residues. Germline CDR1 and CDR2: SGDLS and YYNGEE. The ends lost 0 bases at V and 5 bases at J; junction bases unmatched: 5. CDR3 nucleotides: TGTGCCAGCAGCGTAGGTCAGGGGGGAGATCAGCCCCAGCATTTT. Translated, it gives CASSVGQGGDQPQHF.

This chain links TRBV12-5 with TRBJ2-3; 7 bases agree with TRBD1. Germline V gives CDR1 LGHNT, CDR2 FRNRAP. The CDR3 length is 14 residues. Germline trimming cut 6 bases from V and 2 bases from J; bases unmatched to any gene: 5. CDR3 loop: CASGLQGDTDTQYF. In DNA, the CDR3 is TGTGCTAGTGGCCTCCAGGGGGACACAGATACGCAGTATTTT.